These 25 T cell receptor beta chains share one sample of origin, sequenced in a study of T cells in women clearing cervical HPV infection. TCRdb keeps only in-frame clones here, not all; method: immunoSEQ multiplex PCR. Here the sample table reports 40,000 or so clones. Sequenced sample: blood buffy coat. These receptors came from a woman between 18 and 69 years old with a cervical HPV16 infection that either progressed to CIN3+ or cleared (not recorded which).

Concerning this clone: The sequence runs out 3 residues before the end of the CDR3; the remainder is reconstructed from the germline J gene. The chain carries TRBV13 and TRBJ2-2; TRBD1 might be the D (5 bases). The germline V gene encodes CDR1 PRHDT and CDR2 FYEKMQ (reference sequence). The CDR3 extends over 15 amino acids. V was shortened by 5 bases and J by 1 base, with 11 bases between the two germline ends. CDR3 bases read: TGTGCCAGCAGCCCTCGCACAGGGAACACCGGGGAG. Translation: CASSPRTGNTGE. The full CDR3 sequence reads CASSPRTGNTGELFF.

The DNA read from the CDR3 is TGTGCCAGCAGATATGAGGGGGTGGGAGCAGAAGAGACC. Encoded protein: CASRYEGVGAEET. The complete CDR3 reads CASRYEGVGAEETQYF. The rearrangement joins TRBV5-4 to TRBJ2-5, with TRBD1 as a possible D gene (6 bases). The sequenced fragment ends 3 residues before the CDR3 boundary, so the rest is inferred from the germline J gene. The length of the CDR3 is 16 residues. Germline V gene sequence: CDR1 SGHNT, CDR2 YYREEE (reference sequence). Trimming took off 5 bases at V and 3 bases at J, with 20 bases between the two ends.

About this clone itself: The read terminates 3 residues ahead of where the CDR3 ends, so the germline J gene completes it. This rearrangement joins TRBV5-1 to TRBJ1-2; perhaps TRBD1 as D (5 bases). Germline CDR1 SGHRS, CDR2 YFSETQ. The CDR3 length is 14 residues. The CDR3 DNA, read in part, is TGCGCCAGCAGCCCGCCCCCCAGGGTGTGGGGC. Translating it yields CASSPPPRVWG. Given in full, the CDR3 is CASSPPPRVWGYTF.

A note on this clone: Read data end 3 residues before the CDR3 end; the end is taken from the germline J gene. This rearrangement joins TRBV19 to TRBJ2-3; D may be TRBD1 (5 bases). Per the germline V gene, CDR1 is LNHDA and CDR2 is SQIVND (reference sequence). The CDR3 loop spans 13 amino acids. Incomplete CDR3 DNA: TGTGCCAGTACCCATCTGGACACCCAGCCG. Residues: CASTHLDTQP. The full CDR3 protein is CASTHLDTQPQYF.

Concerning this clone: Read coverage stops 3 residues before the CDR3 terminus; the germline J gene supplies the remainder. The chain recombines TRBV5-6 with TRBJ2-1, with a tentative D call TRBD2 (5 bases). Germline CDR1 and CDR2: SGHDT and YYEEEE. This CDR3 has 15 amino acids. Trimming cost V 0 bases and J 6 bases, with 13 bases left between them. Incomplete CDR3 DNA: TGTGCCAGCAGCTTGGCCATCGGGGAAGCCAATGAG. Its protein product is CASSLAIGEANE. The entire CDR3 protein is CASSLAIGEANEQFF.

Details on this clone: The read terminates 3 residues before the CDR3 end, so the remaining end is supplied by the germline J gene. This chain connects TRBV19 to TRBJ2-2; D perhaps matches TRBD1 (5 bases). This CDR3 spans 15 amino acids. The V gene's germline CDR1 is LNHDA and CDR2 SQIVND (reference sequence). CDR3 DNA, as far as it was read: TGTGCCAGTAGTATATCCAGGACAACTAATGAAAAG. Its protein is CASSISRTTNEK. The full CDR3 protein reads CASSISRTTNEKLFF.

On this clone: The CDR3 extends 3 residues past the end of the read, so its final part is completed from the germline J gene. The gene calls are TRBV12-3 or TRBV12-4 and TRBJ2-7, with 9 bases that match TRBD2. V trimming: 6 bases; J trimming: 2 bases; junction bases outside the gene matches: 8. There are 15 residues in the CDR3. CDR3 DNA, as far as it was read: TGTGCCAGCAGCAGACGAGGACTAGCGACCTACGAG. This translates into CASSRRGLATYE. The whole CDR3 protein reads CASSRRGLATYEQYF.

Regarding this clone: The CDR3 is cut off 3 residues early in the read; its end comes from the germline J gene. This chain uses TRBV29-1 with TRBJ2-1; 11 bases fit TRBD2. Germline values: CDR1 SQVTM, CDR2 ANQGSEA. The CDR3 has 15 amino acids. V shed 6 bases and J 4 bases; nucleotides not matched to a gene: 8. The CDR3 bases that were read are TGCAGCGTCGATTTTACTAGCGGGAGTTACAATGAG. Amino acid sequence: CSVDFTSGSYNE. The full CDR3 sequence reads CSVDFTSGSYNEQFF.

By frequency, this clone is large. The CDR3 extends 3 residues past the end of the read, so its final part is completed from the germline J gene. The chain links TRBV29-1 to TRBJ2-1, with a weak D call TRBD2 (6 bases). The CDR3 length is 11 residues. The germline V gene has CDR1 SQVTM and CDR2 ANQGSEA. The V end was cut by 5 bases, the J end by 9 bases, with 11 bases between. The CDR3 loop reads CSVLSGAEQFF. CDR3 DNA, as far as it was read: TGCAGCGTTCTTAGCGGAGCTGAG.

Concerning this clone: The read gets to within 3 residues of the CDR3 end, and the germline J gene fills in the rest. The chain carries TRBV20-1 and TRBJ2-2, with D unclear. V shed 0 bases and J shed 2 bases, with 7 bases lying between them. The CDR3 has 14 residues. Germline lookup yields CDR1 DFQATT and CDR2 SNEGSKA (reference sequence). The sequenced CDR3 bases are TGCAGTGCTAGAGAGGGCTCCAACACCGGGGAG. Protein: CSAREGSNTGE. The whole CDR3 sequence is CSAREGSNTGELFF.

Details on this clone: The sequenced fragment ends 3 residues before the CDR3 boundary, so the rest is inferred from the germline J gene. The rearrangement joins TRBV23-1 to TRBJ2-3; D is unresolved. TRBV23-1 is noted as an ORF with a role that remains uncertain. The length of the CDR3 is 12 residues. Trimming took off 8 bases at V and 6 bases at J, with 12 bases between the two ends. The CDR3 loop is CASLSPRDTQYF. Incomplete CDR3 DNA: TGCGCCAGCCTGTCGCCAAGGGATACG.

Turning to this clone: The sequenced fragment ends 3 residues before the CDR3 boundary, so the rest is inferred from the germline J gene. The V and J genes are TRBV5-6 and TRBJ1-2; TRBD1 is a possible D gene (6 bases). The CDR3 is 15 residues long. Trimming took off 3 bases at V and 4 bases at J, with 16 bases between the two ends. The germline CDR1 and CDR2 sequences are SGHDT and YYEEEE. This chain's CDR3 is CASSWGSGGGYGYTF. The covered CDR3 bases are TGTGCCAGCAGCTGGGGGTCTGGAGGGGGCTATGGC.

The CDR3 region is CAGTGQYNSPLFF. Partial CDR3 DNA: TGTGCCGGTACGGGACAGTATAATTCACCG. The genes are TRBV30 and TRBJ2-2; 7 bases are shared with TRBD1. The read ends 3 residues shy of where the CDR3 ends; the end is completed using the germline J gene. In germline, CDR1 is GTSNPN, CDR2 SVGIG (reference sequence). CDR3 length equals 13 residues.

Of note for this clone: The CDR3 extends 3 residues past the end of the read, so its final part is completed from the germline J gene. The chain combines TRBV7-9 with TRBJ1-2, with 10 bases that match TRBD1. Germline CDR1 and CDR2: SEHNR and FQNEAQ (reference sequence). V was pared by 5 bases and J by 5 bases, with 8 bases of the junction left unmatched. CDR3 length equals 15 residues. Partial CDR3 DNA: TGTGCCAGCAGCCAAGGGGACAGGGGATTATATGGC. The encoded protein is CASSQGDRGLYG. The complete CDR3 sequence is CASSQGDRGLYGYTF.

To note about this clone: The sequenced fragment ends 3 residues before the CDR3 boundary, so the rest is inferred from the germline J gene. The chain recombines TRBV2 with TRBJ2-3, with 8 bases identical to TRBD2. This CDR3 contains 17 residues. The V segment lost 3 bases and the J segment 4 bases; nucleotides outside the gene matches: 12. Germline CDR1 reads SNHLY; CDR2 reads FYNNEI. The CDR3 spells CASSEGFTSGLPDTQYF. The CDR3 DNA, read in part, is TGTGCCAGCAGTGAGGGGTTTACTAGCGGATTACCAGATACG.

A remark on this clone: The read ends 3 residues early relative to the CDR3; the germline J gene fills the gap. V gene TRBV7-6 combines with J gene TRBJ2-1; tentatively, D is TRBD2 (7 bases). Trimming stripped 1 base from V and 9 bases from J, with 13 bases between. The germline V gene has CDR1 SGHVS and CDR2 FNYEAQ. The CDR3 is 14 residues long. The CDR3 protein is CASSLGGRDTEQFF. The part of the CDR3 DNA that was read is TGTGCCAGCAGCTTAGGTGGGAGGGACACTGAG.

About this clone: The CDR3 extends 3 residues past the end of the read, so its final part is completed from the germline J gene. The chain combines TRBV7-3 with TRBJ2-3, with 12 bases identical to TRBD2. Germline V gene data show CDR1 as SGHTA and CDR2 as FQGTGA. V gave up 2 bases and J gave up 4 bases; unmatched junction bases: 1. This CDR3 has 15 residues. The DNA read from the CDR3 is TGTGCCAGCAGCTTACTAGCGGGAGGGGCAGATACG. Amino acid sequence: CASSLLAGGADT. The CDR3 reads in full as CASSLLAGGADTQYF.

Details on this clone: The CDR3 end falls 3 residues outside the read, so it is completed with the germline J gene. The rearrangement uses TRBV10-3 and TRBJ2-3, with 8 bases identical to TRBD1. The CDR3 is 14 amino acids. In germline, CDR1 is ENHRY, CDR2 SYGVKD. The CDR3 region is CAISEGQGAKTQYF. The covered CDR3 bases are TGTGCCATCAGTGAGGGTCAGGGGGCGAAGACG.

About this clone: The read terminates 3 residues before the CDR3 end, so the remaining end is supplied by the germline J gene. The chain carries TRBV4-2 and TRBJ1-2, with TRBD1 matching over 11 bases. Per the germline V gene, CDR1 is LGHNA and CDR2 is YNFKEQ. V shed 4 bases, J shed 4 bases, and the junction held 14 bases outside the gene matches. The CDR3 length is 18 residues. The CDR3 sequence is CASSRTGGTFIPFYGYTF. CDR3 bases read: TGTGCCAGCAGCCGGACAGGGGGCACCTTCATCCCCTTCTATGGC.

The sequenced part of the CDR3 DNA is TGTGCCAGCAGTTTGAGTACCTTTAGCTACGAG. Its translation is CASSLSTFSYE. The full CDR3 is CASSLSTFSYEQYF. The V gene is TRBV28, the J gene TRBJ2-7; D not resolved. The read ends 3 residues before the CDR3 terminus; that terminus is restored from the germline J gene. The length of the CDR3 is 14 residues. Germline V gene sequence: CDR1 MDHEN, CDR2 SYDVKM. V lost 3 bases, J lost 3 bases, and 12 bases lay in between.

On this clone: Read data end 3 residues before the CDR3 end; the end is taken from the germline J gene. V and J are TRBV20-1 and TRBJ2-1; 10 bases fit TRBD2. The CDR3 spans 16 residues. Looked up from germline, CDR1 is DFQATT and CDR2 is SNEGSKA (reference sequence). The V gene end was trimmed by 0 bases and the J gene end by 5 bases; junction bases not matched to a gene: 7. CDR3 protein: CSARDTGLAGDNEQFF. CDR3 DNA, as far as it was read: TGCAGTGCTAGAGATACGGGGCTAGCGGGAGACAATGAG.

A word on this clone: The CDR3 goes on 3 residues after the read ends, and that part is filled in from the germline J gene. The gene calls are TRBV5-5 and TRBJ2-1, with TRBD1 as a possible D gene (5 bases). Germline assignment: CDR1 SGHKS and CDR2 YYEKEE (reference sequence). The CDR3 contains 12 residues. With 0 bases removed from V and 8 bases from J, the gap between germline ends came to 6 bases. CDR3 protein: CASSLEQDEQFF. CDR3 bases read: TGTGCCAGCAGCTTGGAACAGGATGAG.

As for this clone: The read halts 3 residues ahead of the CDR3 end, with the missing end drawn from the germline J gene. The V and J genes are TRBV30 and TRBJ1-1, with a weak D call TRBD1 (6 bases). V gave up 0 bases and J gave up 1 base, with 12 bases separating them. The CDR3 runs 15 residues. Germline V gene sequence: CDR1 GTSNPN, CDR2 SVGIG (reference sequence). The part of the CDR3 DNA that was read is TGTGCCTGGAGTGTACGCGACAGGACGAACACTGAA. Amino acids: CAWSVRDRTNTE. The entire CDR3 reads CAWSVRDRTNTEAFF.

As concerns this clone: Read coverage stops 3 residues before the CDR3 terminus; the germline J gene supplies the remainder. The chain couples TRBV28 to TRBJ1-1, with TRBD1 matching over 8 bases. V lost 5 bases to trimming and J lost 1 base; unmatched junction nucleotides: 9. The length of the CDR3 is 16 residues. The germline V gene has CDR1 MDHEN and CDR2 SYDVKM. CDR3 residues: CASSPNGQGGNTEAFF. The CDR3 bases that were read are TGTGCCAGCAGTCCTAATGGACAGGGAGGGAACACTGAA.

The covered CDR3 bases are TGTGCCAGCAGTTACGGAGCGGGAGAGGCCGGGGAG. It is translated as CASSYGAGEAGE. The whole CDR3 sequence is CASSYGAGEAGELFF. This rearrangement joins TRBV6-2 or TRBV6-3 to TRBJ2-2, with 8 bases fitting TRBD2. The read finishes 3 residues shy of the CDR3 end, and the germline J gene is used to complete it. Germline-derived CDR1 and CDR2 are MNHEY and SVGEGT. This CDR3 spans 15 amino acids. Trimming at V came to 2 bases and at J to 6 bases, leaving 5 bases not matched to a gene.